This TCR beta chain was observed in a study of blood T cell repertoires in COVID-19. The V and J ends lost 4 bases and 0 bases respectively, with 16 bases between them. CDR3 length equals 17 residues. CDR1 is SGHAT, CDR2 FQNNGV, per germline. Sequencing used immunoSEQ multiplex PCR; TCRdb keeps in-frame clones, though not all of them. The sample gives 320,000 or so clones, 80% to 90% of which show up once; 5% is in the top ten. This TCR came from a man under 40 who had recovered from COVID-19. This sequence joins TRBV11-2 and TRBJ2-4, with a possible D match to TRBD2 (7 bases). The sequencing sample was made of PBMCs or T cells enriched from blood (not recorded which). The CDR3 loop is CASSSLGGALAKNIQYF. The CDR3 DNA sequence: TGTGCCAGCAGCTCTTTGGGGGGGGCTTTAGCCAAAAACATTCAGTACTTC.